This T cell receptor beta chain was obtained from a study of CD8 T cells in Susac syndrome. CD8+ and CD4+ T cells from blood underwent TCR beta sequencing. The TEMRA cells underwent FACS enrichment, while the CD8+ and CD4+ T cells underwent negative isolation. Random hexamers served to reverse transcribe about 0.45 to 1 ug RNA. TCR beta CDR3 was amplified by immunoSEQ multiplex PCR. This amplification extended across 54 Vbeta and 13 Jbeta segments. In TCRdb, the immunoSEQ multiplex PCR reads were re-called with MiXCR into one record per CDR3 protein. The table has 120,000 to 150,000 distinct CDR3 sequences, around 94% seen once. Germline V gene lookup returns CDR1 SEHNR and CDR2 FQNEAQ (reference sequence). CDR3 length: 13 amino acids. Trimming removed 0 bases at V and 6 bases at J, with 8 bases between. This clonotype was detected only a few times.

The chain couples TRBV7-9 to TRBJ1-1; D is unresolved. Specimen: CD4+ T cells from PBMCs. This clonotype originated in a human donor in good health. The CDR3 DNA follows: TGTGCCAGCAGCTTAGCAGCCGACTCTGAAGCTTTCTTT. This translates into CASSLAADSEAFF.